This TCR beta chain was sequenced during a study of blood T cell repertoires in COVID-19. Study in general: Specimens from acute and convalescent COVID-19 originated in the United States, Italy and Spain. The analysed material was cDNA or gDNA that came from T cells, B-cell-depleted T cells, or PBMCs.

How the authors handled the data: Reference gene primer amplification yielded estimated nucleated cell counts. Libraries were prepared by immunoSEQ multiplex PCR; TCRdb keeps only in-frame clonotypes and omits some of them. V, J and clone size are taken as reported in that table, and D and trimming were inferred from the DNA itself. The data show more than 90,000 clones, around 67% seen once. Germline CDR1 is MGHDK and CDR2 is SYGVNS. Trimming stripped 4 bases from V and 2 bases from J, with 16 bases between. This CDR3 is 16 amino acids long. This clone occurred once. Sequenced material: peripheral blood. The TCR sequence derives from a woman aged 55-70 years in a cohort sampled during active or convalescent COVID-19. The chain joins TRBV25-1 to TRBJ2-3, with D possibly TRBD2 on 6 matching bases. The CDR3, as DNA: TGTGCCAGCAGTGTGCTGGGGGGACGGAACACAGATACGCAGTATTTT. It translates to CASSVLGGRNTDTQYF.